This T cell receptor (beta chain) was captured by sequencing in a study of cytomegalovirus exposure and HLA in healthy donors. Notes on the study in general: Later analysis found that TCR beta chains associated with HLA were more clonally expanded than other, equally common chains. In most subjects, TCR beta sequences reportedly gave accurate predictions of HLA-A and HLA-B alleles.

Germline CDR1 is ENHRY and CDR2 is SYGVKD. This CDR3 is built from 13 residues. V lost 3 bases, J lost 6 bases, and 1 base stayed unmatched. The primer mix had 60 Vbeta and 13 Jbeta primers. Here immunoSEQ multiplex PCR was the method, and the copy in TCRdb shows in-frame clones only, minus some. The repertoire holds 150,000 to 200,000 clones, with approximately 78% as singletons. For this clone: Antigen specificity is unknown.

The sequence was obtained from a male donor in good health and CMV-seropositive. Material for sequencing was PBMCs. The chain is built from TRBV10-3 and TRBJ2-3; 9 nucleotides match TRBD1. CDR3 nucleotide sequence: TGTGCCATCAGTGAAGGGACAGGGGATACGCAGTATTTT. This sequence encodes CAISEGTGDTQYF.